These T cell receptor beta chains were read from a single sample in a study of T cell responses to AZD1222 COVID-19 vaccine. Assay used: immunoSEQ multiplex PCR; TCRdb lists only in-frame clones, some missing. The profile covers about 180,000 clones, with 70% to 90% appearing a single time and approximately 1.6% taken by the ten largest. The specimen comprised peripheral blood, sampled on day 0 of AZD1222 vaccination. The receptors derive from an adult in good health. The CDR3 runs from the conserved cysteine through the conserved F or W. D genes are given only for firm matches. The size of a clone is reported for some rows only, either as once, few or many, or as a class for expanded clones.

j_gene: TRBJ2-1
d_gene: .
abundance: .
v_gene: TRBV9
CDR3aa: CASSWGVEQFF
CDR3nt: TGTGCCAGCAGCTGGGGAGTTGAGCAGTTCTTC

j_gene: TRBJ2-1
d_gene: TRBD2
abundance: .
v_gene: TRBV9
CDR3aa: CASSVGLAGDEQFF
CDR3nt: TGTGCCAGCAGCGTGGGACTAGCGGGCGATGAGCAGTTCTTC

j_gene: TRBJ2-2
d_gene: .
abundance: .
v_gene: TRBV5-1
CDR3aa: CASSFPLGELFF
CDR3nt: TGCGCCAGCAGCTTTCCCTTGGGGGAGCTGTTTTTT

j_gene: TRBJ2-1
d_gene: .
abundance: .
v_gene: TRBV4-3
CDR3aa: CASSQDLGSPYEQFF
CDR3nt: TGCGCCAGCAGCCAAGACCTCGGCAGTCCGTATGAGCAGTTCTTC

j_gene: TRBJ2-5
d_gene: .
abundance: once
v_gene: TRBV11-3
CDR3aa: CASSHGGTEGETQYF
CDR3nt: TGTGCCAGCAGCCACGGTGGAACAGAAGGAGAGACCCAGTACTTC

j_gene: TRBJ1-5
d_gene: .
abundance: .
v_gene: TRBV7-8
CDR3aa: CASSPGWESNQPQHF
CDR3nt: TGTGCCAGCAGCCCGGGGTGGGAAAGCAATCAGCCCCAGCATTTT

j_gene: TRBJ1-3
d_gene: .
abundance: .
v_gene: TRBV9
CDR3aa: CASSVSFGYSGNTIYF
CDR3nt: TGTGCCAGCAGCGTATCCTTTGGATACTCTGGAAACACCATATATTTT

j_gene: TRBJ1-1
d_gene: .
abundance: .
v_gene: TRBV7-3
CDR3aa: CASSPMGPYLNTEAFF
CDR3nt: TGTGCCAGCAGCCCGATGGGACCTTATTTGAACACTGAAGCTTTCTTT

j_gene: TRBJ1-5
d_gene: TRBD1
abundance: .
v_gene: TRBV9
CDR3aa: CASSVGQGAVAQHF
CDR3nt: TGTGCCAGCAGCGTAGGACAGGGGGCGGTGGCCCAGCATTTT

j_gene: TRBJ1-2
d_gene: .
abundance: once
v_gene: TRBV6-1
CDR3aa: CASSEAQQNYGYTF
CDR3nt: TGTGCCAGCAGTGAAGCTCAGCAAAACTATGGCTACACCTTC

j_gene: TRBJ1-3
d_gene: .
abundance: .
v_gene: TRBV20-1
CDR3aa: CSASRGDTIYF
CDR3nt: TGCAGTGCTAGCCGTGGTGACACCATATATTTT

j_gene: TRBJ1-3
d_gene: TRBD1
abundance: once
v_gene: TRBV5-1
CDR3aa: CASSLALGQGGNTIYF
CDR3nt: TGCGCCAGCAGCTTGGCTTTGGGACAGGGAGGGAACACCATATATTTT

j_gene: TRBJ1-2
d_gene: .
abundance: .
v_gene: TRBV3-1/TRBV3-2
CDR3aa: CASSQDFGDYGYTF
CDR3nt: TGTGCCAGCAGCCAAGATTTCGGGGACTATGGCTACACCTTC

j_gene: TRBJ1-5
d_gene: .
abundance: few
v_gene: TRBV18
CDR3aa: CASSPAEGDRQPQHF
CDR3nt: TGTGCCAGCTCACCGGCGGAGGGTGACCGTCAGCCCCAGCATTTT

j_gene: TRBJ1-6
d_gene: TRBD1
abundance: .
v_gene: TRBV30
CDR3aa: CAWQDRLYNSPLHF
CDR3nt: TGTGCCTGGCAGGACAGGCTATATAATTCACCCCTCCACTTT

j_gene: TRBJ1-3
d_gene: .
abundance: .
v_gene: TRBV9
CDR3aa: CASSVGGDTIYF
CDR3nt: TGTGCCAGCAGCGTAGGCGGAGACACCATATATTTT

j_gene: TRBJ1-1
d_gene: TRBD1
abundance: .
v_gene: TRBV5-4
CDR3aa: CASSRQDRENTEAFF
CDR3nt: TGTGCCAGCAGCCGGCAAGACAGGGAGAACACTGAAGCTTTCTTT

j_gene: TRBJ1-1
d_gene: .
abundance: .
v_gene: TRBV28
CDR3aa: CASPPALGGTEAFF
CDR3nt: TGTGCCAGCCCCCCCGCCCTGGGCGGGACTGAAGCTTTCTTT

j_gene: TRBJ2-5
d_gene: .
abundance: .
v_gene: TRBV2
CDR3aa: CASSGLLEGHQYF
CDR3nt: TGTGCCAGCAGTGGATTACTCGAAGGCCACCAGTACTTC

j_gene: TRBJ1-3
d_gene: .
abundance: once
v_gene: TRBV5-6
CDR3aa: CASSFDDSGNTIYF
CDR3nt: TGTGCCAGCAGCTTTGATGACTCTGGAAACACCATATATTTT

j_gene: TRBJ2-7
d_gene: .
abundance: .
v_gene: TRBV24-1
CDR3aa: CATSDLTAPYEQYF
CDR3nt: TGTGCCACCAGTGACTTGACAGCTCCCTACGAGCAGTACTTC

j_gene: TRBJ1-1
d_gene: TRBD1
abundance: .
v_gene: TRBV6-5
CDR3aa: CASRMDRGKTNEAFF
CDR3nt: TGTGCCAGCAGGATGGACAGGGGCAAAACTAATGAAGCTTTCTTT

j_gene: TRBJ2-1
d_gene: TRBD2
abundance: .
v_gene: TRBV6-1
CDR3aa: CASSERGGLRNEQFF
CDR3nt: TGTGCCAGCAGTGAGCGGGGGGGATTAAGGAATGAGCAGTTCTTC

j_gene: TRBJ1-2
d_gene: .
abundance: .
v_gene: TRBV7-2
CDR3aa: CASSLVGGDRGYTF
CDR3nt: TGTGCCAGCAGCTTAGTTGGGGGAGATCGAGGCTACACCTTC

j_gene: TRBJ1-2
d_gene: .
abundance: .
v_gene: TRBV19
CDR3aa: CASSPAWTNIYGYTF
CDR3nt: TGTGCCAGTAGTCCTGCTTGGACAAACATCTATGGCTACACCTTC

j_gene: TRBJ2-3
d_gene: .
abundance: .
v_gene: TRBV14
CDR3aa: CASSHHAVGPEVQYF
CDR3nt: TGTGCCAGCAGCCATCACGCCGTGGGTCCGGAGGTGCAGTATTTT

j_gene: TRBJ2-7
d_gene: .
abundance: once
v_gene: TRBV4-1
CDR3aa: CASSHGTPDYEQYF
CDR3nt: TGCGCCAGCAGCCACGGGACACCGGACTACGAGCAGTACTTC

j_gene: TRBJ1-2
d_gene: .
abundance: .
v_gene: TRBV30
CDR3aa: CAWSGGFDGYTF
CDR3nt: TGTGCCTGGAGTGGGGGTTTCGATGGCTACACCTTC

j_gene: TRBJ1-1
d_gene: TRBD1
abundance: .
v_gene: TRBV27
CDR3aa: CASSLPGGDTEAFF
CDR3nt: TGTGCCAGCAGTTTACCAGGGGGCGACACTGAAGCTTTCTTT

j_gene: TRBJ2-3
d_gene: TRBD2
abundance: .
v_gene: TRBV11-2
CDR3aa: CASSSLAGGTDTQYF
CDR3nt: TGTGCCAGCAGCTCACTAGCGGGCGGCACAGATACGCAGTATTTT

j_gene: TRBJ2-5
d_gene: .
abundance: .
v_gene: TRBV7-2
CDR3aa: CASSVSGDETQYF
CDR3nt: TGTGCCAGCAGCGTATCGGGGGACGAGACCCAGTACTTC

j_gene: TRBJ2-5
d_gene: .
abundance: .
v_gene: TRBV12-3/TRBV12-4
CDR3aa: CASSLLGGETQYF
CDR3nt: TGTGCCAGCAGTTTATTAGGGGGGGAGACCCAGTACTTC